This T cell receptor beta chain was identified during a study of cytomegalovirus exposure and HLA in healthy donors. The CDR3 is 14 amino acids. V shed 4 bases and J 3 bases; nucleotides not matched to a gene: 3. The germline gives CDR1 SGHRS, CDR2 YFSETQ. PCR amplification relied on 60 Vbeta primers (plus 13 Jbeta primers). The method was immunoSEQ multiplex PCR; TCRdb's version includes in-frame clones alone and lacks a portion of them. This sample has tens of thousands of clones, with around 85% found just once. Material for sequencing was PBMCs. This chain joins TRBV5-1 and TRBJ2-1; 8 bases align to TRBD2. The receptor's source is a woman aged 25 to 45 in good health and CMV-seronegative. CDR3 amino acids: CASSQGLDYNEQFF. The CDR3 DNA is TGCGCCAGCAGCCAGGGACTAGACTACAATGAGCAGTTCTTC. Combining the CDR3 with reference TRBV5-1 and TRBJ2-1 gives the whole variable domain KAGVTQTPRYLIKTRGQQVTLSCSPISGHRSVSWYQQTPGQGLQFLFEYFSETQRNKGNFPGRFSGRQFSNSRSEMNVSTLELGDSALYLCASSQGLDYNEQFFGPGTRLTVL.